This TCR beta chain comes out of a study of metastatic and nonmetastatic thyroid tumors. Thyroid surgery was performed in patients who had received no treatment beforehand. CDR1 LGHDT and CDR2 YNNKEL come from the germline V gene (reference sequence). The CDR3 is 15 residues long. Trimming left V 4 bases short and J 4 bases short, with 13 bases between. Original processing notes: Using the CDR3 differences seen across clinicopathological groups, the authors built a distant-metastasis classifier for papillary thyroid cancer, which was meant to discriminate distant-metastatic patients. TCRdb re-called clones via MiXCR from the PCR reads. TCRdb, rather than the study authors, made the V and J calls. The sample lists fewer than 7,500 clones; 15% to 20% were seen once. This clone has at least ten counts. The same CDR3 arises from other DNA sequences in this sample as well.

This rearrangement joins TRBV3-1 to TRBJ2-2, with unresolved D. The sequenced sample consisted of adjacent normal tissue. This TCR came from a male donor with papillary thyroid cancer or a benign thyroid nodule (not recorded which). Some clones in this sample may be carry-over from other donors' samples. The CDR3 spells CASSPTRSGTGELFF. CDR3 DNA: TGTGCCAGCAGCCCGACCCGGAGTGGCACCGGGGAGCTGTTTTTT.